This T cell receptor (beta chain) was sequenced during a study of blood T cells in healthy people across ages. Primers used in a second PCR of roughly 6 to 12 cycles were a sample-barcoded 5' primer and a J-beta primer mix. Using its own MiXCR run on the 5' RACE reads, TCRdb lists one record per CDR3 protein. The profile shows around 1,800,000 distinct CDR3 sequences, roughly 43% of them singletons. This clonotype occurred many times. Deletions cut 2 bases from V and 7 bases from J, with 9 bases between. The CDR3 is made up of 12 amino acids. Germline V lookup: CDR1 MNHEY, CDR2 SVGAGI. The source is a human donor in good health. Sequenced sample: blood. This chain uses TRBV6-5 with TRBJ2-7; D may be TRBD2 (7 bases). The CDR3: CASSYGRGEQYF. The CDR3 coding sequence is TGTGCCAGCAGTTACGGGAGGGGGGAGCAGTACTTC.